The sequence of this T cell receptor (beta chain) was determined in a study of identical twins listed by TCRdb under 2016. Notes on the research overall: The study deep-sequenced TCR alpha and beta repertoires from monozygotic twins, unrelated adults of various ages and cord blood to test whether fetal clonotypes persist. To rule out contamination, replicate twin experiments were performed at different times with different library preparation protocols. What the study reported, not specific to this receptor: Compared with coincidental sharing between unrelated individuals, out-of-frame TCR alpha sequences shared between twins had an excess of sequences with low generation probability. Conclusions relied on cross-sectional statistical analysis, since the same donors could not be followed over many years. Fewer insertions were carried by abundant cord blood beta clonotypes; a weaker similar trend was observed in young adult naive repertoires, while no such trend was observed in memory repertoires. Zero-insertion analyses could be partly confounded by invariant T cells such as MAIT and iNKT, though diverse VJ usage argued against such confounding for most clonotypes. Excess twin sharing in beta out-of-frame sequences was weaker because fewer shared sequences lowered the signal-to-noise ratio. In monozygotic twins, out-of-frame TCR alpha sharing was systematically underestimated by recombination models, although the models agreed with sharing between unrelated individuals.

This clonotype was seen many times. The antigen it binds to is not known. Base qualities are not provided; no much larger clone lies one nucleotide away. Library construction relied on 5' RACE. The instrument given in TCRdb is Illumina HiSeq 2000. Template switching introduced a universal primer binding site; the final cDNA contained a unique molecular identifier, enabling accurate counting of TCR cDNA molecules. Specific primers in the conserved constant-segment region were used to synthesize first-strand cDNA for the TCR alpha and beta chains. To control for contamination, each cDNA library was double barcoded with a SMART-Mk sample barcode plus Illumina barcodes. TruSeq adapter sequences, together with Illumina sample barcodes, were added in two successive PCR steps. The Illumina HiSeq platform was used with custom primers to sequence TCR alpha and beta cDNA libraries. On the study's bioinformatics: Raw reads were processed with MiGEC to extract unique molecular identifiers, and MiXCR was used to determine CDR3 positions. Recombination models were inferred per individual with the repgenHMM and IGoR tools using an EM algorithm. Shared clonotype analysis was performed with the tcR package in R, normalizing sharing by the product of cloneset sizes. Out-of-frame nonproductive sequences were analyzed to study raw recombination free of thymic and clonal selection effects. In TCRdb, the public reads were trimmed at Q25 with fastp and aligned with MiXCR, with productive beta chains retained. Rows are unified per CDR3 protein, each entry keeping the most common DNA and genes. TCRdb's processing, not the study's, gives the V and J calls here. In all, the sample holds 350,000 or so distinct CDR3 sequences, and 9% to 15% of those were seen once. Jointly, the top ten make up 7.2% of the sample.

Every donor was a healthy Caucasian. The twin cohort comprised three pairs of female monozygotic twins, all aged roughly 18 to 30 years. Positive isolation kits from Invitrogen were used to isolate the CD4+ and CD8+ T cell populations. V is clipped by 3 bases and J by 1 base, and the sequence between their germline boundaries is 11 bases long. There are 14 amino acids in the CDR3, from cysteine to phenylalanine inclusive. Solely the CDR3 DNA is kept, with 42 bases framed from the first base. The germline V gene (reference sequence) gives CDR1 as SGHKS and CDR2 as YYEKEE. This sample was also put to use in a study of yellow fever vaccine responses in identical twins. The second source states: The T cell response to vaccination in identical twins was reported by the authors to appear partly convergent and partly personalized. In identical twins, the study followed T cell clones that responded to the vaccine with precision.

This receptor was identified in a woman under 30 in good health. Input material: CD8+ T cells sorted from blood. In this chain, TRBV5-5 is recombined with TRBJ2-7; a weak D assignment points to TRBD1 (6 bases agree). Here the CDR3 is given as CASSWGGQSYEQYF. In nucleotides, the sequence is TGTGCCAGCAGCTGGGGCGGACAGTCCTACGAGCAGTACTTC. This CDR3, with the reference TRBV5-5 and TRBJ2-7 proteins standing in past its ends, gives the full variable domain DAGVTQSPTHLIKTRGQQVTLRCSPISGHKSVSWYQQVLGQGPQFIFQYYEKEERGRGNFPDRFSARQFPNYSSELNVNALLLGDSALYLCASSWGGQSYEQYFGPGTRLTVT.